These T cell receptor beta chains were read from a single sample in a study of blood T cell repertoires in COVID-19. Here immunoSEQ multiplex PCR was the method, and the copy in TCRdb shows in-frame clones only, minus some. Of around 85,000 clones listed, approximately 88% were seen once; the top ten hold approximately 5.1%. Sequencing was performed on peripheral blood. These TCRs come from a man aged 55 to 70 with acute or convalescent COVID-19. The CDR3 runs from the conserved cysteine through the conserved F or W. The D gene is left open where the match is weak. Rows may omit the clone size; those that give it use once, few, many or a size class.

j_gene | v_gene | d_gene | abundance | CDR3aa | CDR3nt
TRBJ2-1 | TRBV4-3 | TRBD2 | . | CASSQDGNPTGGSSYNEQFF | TGCGCCAGCAGCCAAGATGGGAACCCGACGGGGGGAAGCTCCTACAATGAGCAGTTCTTC
TRBJ2-3 | TRBV7-9 | TRBD2 | . | CASSLRLAGGFTDTQYF | TGTGCCAGCAGCTTGCGACTAGCGGGGGGGTTTACAGATACGCAGTATTTT
TRBJ1-1 | TRBV18 | TRBD1 | . | CASSPGIGDRGSRGAFF | TGTGCCAGCTCACCAGGGATAGGGGACAGGGGCTCGAGGGGAGCTTTCTTT
TRBJ2-2 | TRBV12-3/TRBV12-4 | . | . | CASEELNTGELFF | TGTGCCAGCGAGGAATTGAACACCGGGGAGCTGTTTTTT
TRBJ1-2 | TRBV7-2 | . | . | CASSLAEGNYGYTF | TGTGCCAGCAGCTTAGCCGAGGGCAACTATGGCTACACCTTC
TRBJ1-1 | TRBV2 | . | . | CASYRGIEAFF | TGTGCCAGCTATCGGGGGATAGAAGCTTTCTTT
TRBJ2-5 | TRBV9 | TRBD2 | . | CASSVDPPGLAGAKTQYF | TGTGCCAGCAGCGTCGACCCCCCGGGACTAGCGGGAGCCAAGACCCAGTACTTC
TRBJ1-5 | TRBV3-1/TRBV3-2 | . | few | CASSQEGLPDQPQHF | TGTGCCAGCAGCCAAGAGGGACTCCCCGATCAGCCCCAGCATTTT
TRBJ2-1 | TRBV7-2 | . | . | CASSLDSWNEQFF | TGTGCCAGCAGCTTGGACAGTTGGAATGAGCAGTTCTTC
TRBJ1-2 | TRBV6-5 | TRBD1 | . | CASSYGTGGGFYGYTF | TGTGCCAGCAGTTACGGGACAGGGGGCGGCTTCTATGGCTACACCTTC
TRBJ2-1 | TRBV5-1 | TRBD2 | once | CASSPLAGGTYNEQFF | TGCGCCAGCAGCCCCTTAGCGGGGGGCACCTACAATGAGCAGTTCTTC
TRBJ2-4 | TRBV10-2 | . | . | CASSESGHKNIQYF | TGCGCCAGCAGTGAGTCGGGACACAAAAACATTCAGTACTTC
TRBJ1-2 | TRBV6-2/TRBV6-3 | . | once | CASSFDSKGGGYTF | TGTGCCAGCAGTTTCGACTCGAAAGGAGGGGGCTACACCTTC
TRBJ2-1 | TRBV5-6 | TRBD1 | . | CASSWTGTGPYNEQFF | TGTGCCAGCAGCTGGACCGGGACAGGGCCCTACAATGAGCAGTTCTTC
TRBJ1-2 | TRBV7-2 | TRBD1 | . | CASSLGGAQTGGDGYTF | TGTGCCAGCAGCTTAGGGGGGGCCCAGACAGGGGGCGACGGCTACACCTTC
TRBJ2-7 | TRBV13 | TRBD1 | . | CASSLYSQGAEQYF | TGTGCCAGCAGCTTATATTCCCAGGGGGCCGAGCAGTACTTC
TRBJ2-3 | TRBV27 | TRBD2 | once | CASSTLAGGRDTDTQYF | TGTGCCAGCAGTACGCTAGCGGGGGGGAGGGACACAGATACGCAGTATTTT
TRBJ2-7 | TRBV19 | . | . | CASSNQGPSYEQYF | TGTGCCAGTAGTAATCAGGGGCCGTCTTACGAGCAGTACTTC
TRBJ1-5 | TRBV6-5 | TRBD1 | . | CASSLGQDNQPQHF | TGTGCCAGCAGTCTCGGACAGGACAATCAGCCCCAGCATTTT
TRBJ1-5 | TRBV30 | . | . | CAWSLQGTQPQHF | TGTGCCTGGAGTTTGCAGGGTACTCAGCCCCAGCATTTT
TRBJ2-3 | TRBV5-1 | TRBD2 | . | CASSLVAGGPADTQYF | TGCGCCAGCAGCTTGGTAGCGGGGGGGCCGGCAGATACGCAGTATTTT
TRBJ2-7 | TRBV5-1 | TRBD1 | . | CASSSGTGAYEQYF | TGCGCCAGCAGCTCGGGGACAGGGGCCTACGAGCAGTACTTC
TRBJ1-2 | TRBV10-3 | . | many | CAIREGRNYGYTF | TGTGCCATCAGGGAGGGCCGAAACTATGGCTACACCTTC
TRBJ1-2 | TRBV19 | TRBD1 | . | CASSMGTGPYGYTF | TGTGCCAGTAGTATGGGGACAGGTCCCTATGGCTACACCTTC
TRBJ1-2 | TRBV19 | TRBD1 | . | CASSILEGAHGYTF | TGTGCCAGTAGTATTCTCGAGGGGGCGCATGGCTACACCTTC
TRBJ2-3 | TRBV29-1 | . | . | CSVLQGDTQYF | TGCAGCGTTTTACAGGGAGATACGCAGTATTTT
TRBJ2-1 | TRBV11-2 | TRBD1 | . | CASSLGTGVGEQFF | TGTGCCAGCAGCCTAGGGACAGGCGTAGGCGAGCAGTTCTTC
TRBJ2-3 | TRBV6-5 | . | . | CASSRGFPDTQYF | TGTGCCAGCAGCCGGGGATTCCCAGATACGCAGTATTTT
TRBJ2-2 | TRBV9 | TRBD2 | . | CASSVVDSGVTGELFF | TGTGCCAGCAGCGTAGTTGATAGCGGGGTCACCGGGGAGCTGTTTTTT
TRBJ1-6 | TRBV2 | . | . | CASTLRSGTNYNSPLHF | TGTGCCAGCACGTTACGTTCCGGGACAAACTATAATTCACCCCTCCACTTT